The 23 T cell receptor beta chains below come from one sample, sequenced in a study of blood T cells in healthy people across ages. A sample-barcoded 5' primer and a J-beta primer mix were used in a second PCR of roughly 6 to 11 cycles. TCRdb reprocessed the 5' RACE reads with MiXCR, giving one entry per CDR3 protein. The sample has about 780,000 distinct CDR3 sequences, around 62% seen once. The sequencing sample was made of blood. These TCRs come from a man under 40 in good health.

The chain recombines TRBV20-1 with TRBJ2-3; D may be TRBD2 (8 bases). Deletions cut 6 bases from V and 4 bases from J, with 32 bases between. Looked up from germline, CDR1 is DFQATT and CDR2 is SNEGSKA (reference sequence). The CDR3 spans 19 residues. The CDR3 DNA follows: TGCAGTGCGAGGAGTGGACGGGCGGGGGGACAGCTCGGCGCAGATACGCAGTATTTT. Protein: CSARSGRAGGQLGADTQYF.

In this sample, this clonotype turned up a few times. The chain is built from TRBV20-1 and TRBJ1-5; D may be TRBD1 (6 bases). Germline V lookup: CDR1 DFQATT, CDR2 SNEGSKA (reference sequence). With 8 bases removed from V and 2 bases from J, the gap between germline ends came to 16 bases. This CDR3 is 14 amino acids long. CDR3 nucleotides: TGCAGTACAGAGGGGGGGCAGGGCAATCAGCCCCAGCATTTT. It specifies CSTEGGQGNQPQHF.

The chain couples TRBV7-9 to TRBJ2-7; weak D call: TRBD1 (6 bases). The end of the DNA aligns better with TRBJ2-5, so the J call may be wrong. CDR3 length equals 12 residues. Germline-derived CDR1 and CDR2 are SEHNR and FQNEAQ (reference sequence). This chain's CDR3 is CAKSQGRETQYF. In nucleotides, the CDR3 is TGTGCCAAATCACAGGGTCGAGAGACCCAGTACTTC.

The V and J genes are TRBV11-2 and TRBJ1-2; maybe TRBD1 (6 bases). Germline loops: CDR1 SGHAT, CDR2 FQNNGV. This CDR3 has 15 residues. The ends were cut back, 2 bases at V and 1 base at J, with 11 bases in the middle. The CDR3 protein is CASSLRTEINYGYTF. CDR3 coding DNA: TGTGCCAGCAGCTTAAGGACAGAGATTAACTATGGCTACACCTTC.

The chain employs TRBV27 and TRBJ1-5, with a possible D match to TRBD1 (6 bases). V lost 4 bases and J lost 3, with 16 bases in between. Per germline, CDR1 MNHEY and CDR2 SMNVEV (reference sequence). The CDR3 has 16 residues. The CDR3 coding sequence is TGTGCCAGCAGTTCGGGGGTTGACAGGACCAATCAGCCCCAGCATTTT. This encodes CASSSGVDRTNQPQHF.

This chain joins TRBV7-3 and TRBJ2-3, with 8 nucleotides matching TRBD1. CDR1 and CDR2 (germline): SGHTA, FQGTGA. The CDR3 runs 16 residues. The V segment lost 6 bases and the J segment 0 bases; nucleotides outside the gene matches: 8. Here the CDR3 DNA reads TGTGCCAGCAGACCAGGGACAGGTGGGAGCACAGATACGCAGTATTTT. It specifies CASRPGTGGSTDTQYF.

As DNA, the CDR3 is TGTGCCAGCACCGGACTAGCGGGCCTCTCTGAGGCGCAGTATTTT. Translating gives CASTGLAGLSEAQYF. V and J are TRBV7-9 and TRBJ2-3, with 11 bases matching TRBD2. The CDR3 spans 15 residues. Germline V gene data show CDR1 as SEHNR and CDR2 as FQNEAQ (reference sequence). V shed 7 bases, J shed 10 bases, and the junction held 13 bases outside the gene matches.

This clonotype has a handful of counts. The V gene is TRBV20-1, the J gene TRBJ2-3; 7 bases are a match to TRBD2. Per the germline V gene, CDR1 is DFQATT and CDR2 is SNEGSKA (reference sequence). This CDR3 contains 15 residues. V lost 0 bases to trimming and J lost 6 bases; unmatched junction nucleotides: 9. The CDR3 loop is CSARDPKRGGDTQYF. In nucleotides, the CDR3 is TGCAGTGCTAGAGATCCGAAGCGGGGTGGGGATACGCAGTATTTT.

This clonotype occurred a few times. The chain joins TRBV9 to TRBJ1-1; TRBD1 is a possible D gene (6 bases). Germline CDR1 SGDLS, CDR2 YYNGEE. V was shortened by 0 bases and J by 11 bases, with 14 bases between the two germline ends. The CDR3 length is 13 residues. The chain's CDR3 is CASSVVSDRQAFF. CDR3 bases: TGTGCCAGCAGCGTAGTCTCGGACAGACAGGCTTTCTTT.

This chain connects TRBV7-2 to TRBJ1-5; no definite D call. The CDR3 length is 15 residues. The germline gives CDR1 SGHTA, CDR2 FQGNSA. V lost 5 bases and J lost 0, with 11 bases in between. The CDR3 spells CASSPGPDSNQPQHF. The DNA for the CDR3 is TGTGCCAGCAGCCCGGGTCCGGATAGCAATCAGCCCCAGCATTTT.

The chain has TRBV28 and TRBJ1-1; TRBD1 matches at 7 bases. Germline V gene lookup returns CDR1 MDHEN and CDR2 SYDVKM. The V segment lost 10 bases and the J segment 10 bases; nucleotides outside the gene matches: 15. This CDR3 region has 13 residues. This CDR3 is CATESQTQGRAFF. CDR3 nucleotide sequence: TGTGCCACCGAAAGTCAAACACAGGGGCGAGCTTTCTTT.

The rearrangement joins TRBV18 to TRBJ1-6, with D uncertain. Germline V gene lookup returns CDR1 KGHSH and CDR2 LQKENI. Trimming removed 2 bases at V and 5 bases at J, with 10 bases between. The CDR3 sequence is 15 residues long. The CDR3 nucleotides read TGTGCCAGCTCACCAAACAAAGATGATAATTCACCCCTCCACTTT. Its protein is CASSPNKDDNSPLHF.

The chain combines TRBV5-1 with TRBJ2-5; no definite D call. Germline CDR1 is SGHRS and CDR2 is YFSETQ. The CDR3 covers 11 residues. V lost 4 bases, J lost 3 bases, and 4 bases lay in between. Here the CDR3 DNA reads TGCGCCAGCAGCAAGGAAGAGACCCAGTACTTC. Translation gives CASSKEETQYF.

This clonotype occurred a few times. The chain carries TRBV7-9 and TRBJ1-1; D uncertain. The germline gives CDR1 SEHNR, CDR2 FQNEAQ (reference sequence). Trimming cost V 5 bases and J 3 bases, with 10 bases left between them. This CDR3 contains 13 residues. The CDR3 DNA follows: TGTGCCAGCAGCATTCAAGGTGACACTGAAGCTTTCTTT. Translating gives CASSIQGDTEAFF. Full variable domain (remainder filled in from reference TRBV7-9 and TRBJ1-1): DTGVSQNPRHKITKRGQNVTFRCDPISEHNRLYWYRQTLGQGPEFLTYFQNEAQLEKSRLLSDRFSAERPKGSFSTLEIQRTEQGDSAMYLCASSIQGDTEAFFGQGTRLTVV.

V gene TRBV7-2 combines with J gene TRBJ1-6; unclear D gene. The V gene's germline CDR1 is SGHTA and CDR2 FQGNSA. The V end lost 8 bases, the J end lost 4 bases, and 6 bases lay between the germline ends. The CDR3 runs 12 residues. The CDR3 DNA follows: TGTGCCAGCCAACCTTATAATTCACCCCTCCACTTT. Amino acids: CASQPYNSPLHF.

This clonotype was detected a few times. J is TRBJ2-7 and V is TRBV6-5; perhaps TRBD1 as D (6 bases). The CDR3 extends over 15 amino acids. Trimming took off 4 bases at V and 2 bases at J, with 15 bases between the two ends. Germline V CDR1 and CDR2: MNHEY, SVGAGI. The CDR3 DNA reads as TGTGCCAGCAGTTCTCCTATAGGACAGCCCTACGAGCAGTACTTC. This codes for CASSSPIGQPYEQYF.

The rearrangement joins TRBV3-1 to TRBJ1-1; D uncertain. In germline, CDR1 is LGHDT, CDR2 YNNKEL (reference sequence). Trimming took 4 bases from V and 0 from J, leaving 24 bases between them. CDR3 length equals 19 residues. The chain's CDR3 is CASSPYADGKYLMNTEAFF. The CDR3 nucleotides read TGTGCCAGCAGCCCGTACGCGGACGGTAAGTACCTCATGAACACTGAAGCTTTCTTT.

The rearrangement uses TRBV27 and TRBJ1-4; no reliable D call. V was clipped by 5 bases and J by 3 bases, with 13 bases between them. This CDR3 contains 15 residues. Per germline, CDR1 MNHEY and CDR2 SMNVEV (reference sequence). The CDR3 loop is CASSPGVAPNEKLFF. The CDR3 nucleotides read TGTGCCAGCAGTCCCGGCGTGGCCCCTAATGAAAAACTGTTTTTT.

This clonotype occurred once. This sequence joins TRBV27 and TRBJ1-1; D remains ambiguous. The CDR3 length is 15 residues. The ends were cut back, 1 base at V and 1 base at J, with 10 bases in the middle. CDR1 MNHEY and CDR2 SMNVEV come from the germline V gene (reference sequence). CDR3 DNA sequence: TGTGCCAGCAGTTTATACCCCGATCAGAACACTGAAGCTTTCTTT. This codes for CASSLYPDQNTEAFF.

This clonotype appeared a few times. DNA for the CDR3: TGTGCCAGCTATACCGACAGGGGAGGAGAGACCCAGTACTTC. Residues: CASYTDRGGETQYF. The chain employs TRBV28 and TRBJ2-5, with 8 bases lining up with TRBD1. Per germline, CDR1 MDHEN and CDR2 SYDVKM. The CDR3 consists of 14 residues. V shed 8 bases and J 4 bases; nucleotides not matched to a gene: 9.

This clonotype was seen more than once but under ten times. J is TRBJ2-1 and V is TRBV7-2; D could derive from TRBD1 or TRBD2 (5 bases each). The CDR3 is made up of 16 amino acids. Germline values: CDR1 SGHTA, CDR2 FQGNSA. Trimming left V 5 bases short and J 3 bases short, with 17 bases between. CDR3 bases: TGTGCCAGCAGCATTACCGGGACGGGGAACTACAATGAGCAGTTCTTC. Its protein product is CASSITGTGNYNEQFF.

V is TRBV9 and J is TRBJ2-5; a weak D match, TRBD1 (6 bases). Germline CDR1 and CDR2: SGDLS and YYNGEE. The CDR3 covers 13 residues. Trimming removed 3 bases at V and 7 bases at J, with 13 bases between. The CDR3 sequence: CASSDEGRGTQYF. The CDR3 DNA sequence: TGTGCCAGCAGCGATGAAGGCAGGGGGACCCAGTACTTC.

In its sample, this clonotype was seen once. The chain employs TRBV28 and TRBJ2-5; 7 nucleotides agree with TRBD1. The DNA end is a closer match to TRBJ2-7, so the J assignment may be wrong. CDR3 size: 15 residues. CDR1 MDHEN and CDR2 SYDVKM come from the germline V gene. CDR3 residues: CASRPTGTEAYEQYF. The CDR3 bases are TGTGCCAGCAGGCCCACCGGGACAGAAGCCTACGAGCAGTACTTC.